The 32 T cell receptor beta chains in this list originate from one sample, sequenced in a study of tumor-infiltrating lymphocytes in localized non-small cell lung cancer. Sequenced by immunoSEQ multiplex PCR; TCRdb stores in-frame clones only, minus some. The sample has some 6,700 clones; just under 75% are singletons. The sample taken for sequencing was lung tumor tissue. The origin of the receptors is a human donor with non-small cell lung cancer.

Only a few counts were recorded for this clone. The J gene is TRBJ1-2, the V gene TRBV2, with 7 positions matching TRBD1. Germline loops: CDR1 SNHLY, CDR2 FYNNEI. V gave up 4 bases and J gave up 8 bases; unmatched junction bases: 7. The CDR3 has 13 residues. DNA for the CDR3: TGTGCCAGCAGTGGAAAGGGGGCCGGGGGCTACACCTTC. Translation: CASSGKGAGGYTF.

This clone was counted only a few times. The chain joins TRBV6-6 to TRBJ2-7, with a tentative D call TRBD2 (6 bases). Germline loops: CDR1 MNHNY, CDR2 SVGAGI (reference sequence). The CDR3 extends over 13 amino acids. The V end lost 2 bases, the J end lost 4 bases, and 9 bases lay between the germline ends. The CDR3 reads CASSYLGGYEQYF. For the CDR3, the DNA is TGTGCCAGCAGTTACCTCGGGGGTTACGAGCAGTACTTC.

The rearrangement uses TRBV4-1 and TRBJ1-1; D remains ambiguous. Germline V CDR1 and CDR2: MGHRA, YSYEKL. This CDR3 has 19 amino acids. V dropped 0 bases and J dropped 3 bases, with 23 bases sitting between them. DNA for the CDR3: TGCGCCAGCAGCCAAGACCAACTATTGACACTTCTAGGCGACACTGAAGCTTTCTTT. Translating gives CASSQDQLLTLLGDTEAFF.

The rearrangement joins TRBV5-4 to TRBJ1-2; weak D call: TRBD1 (5 bases). V lost 2 bases to trimming and J lost 8 bases, with 16 bases between them. From germline, CDR1 is SGHNT and CDR2 YYREEE (reference sequence). The CDR3 extends over 14 amino acids. This chain's CDR3 is CASSLPQGFDGYTF. The CDR3 nucleotides are TGTGCCAGCAGCTTACCTCAGGGTTTCGACGGCTACACCTTC.

This rearrangement joins TRBV5-5 to TRBJ2-7, with D perhaps matching TRBD2 (5 bases). The CDR3 length is 13 residues. The V end lost 4 bases, the J end lost 1 base, and 9 bases lay between the germline ends. Germline V gene sequence: CDR1 SGHKS, CDR2 YYEKEE (reference sequence). The CDR3 DNA sequence: TGTGCCAGCAGCACCGGACTGTCCTACGAGCAGTACTTC. This sequence encodes CASSTGLSYEQYF.

V is TRBV10-2 and J is TRBJ2-2; no clear D gene. There are 13 residues in the CDR3. The germline V and J ends were trimmed by 8 bases and 5 bases, with 12 bases remaining between them. Germline loops: CDR1 WSHSY, CDR2 SAAADI. CDR3 in amino acids: CASGRLGTGELFF. The CDR3 DNA reads TGCGCCAGCGGTCGGCTAGGTACCGGGGAGCTGTTTTTT.

The chain joins TRBV5-1 to TRBJ2-2, with D perhaps TRBD2 (5 bases). Trimming stripped 5 bases from V and 9 bases from J, with 17 bases between. CDR3 length equals 14 residues. CDR1 and CDR2 from the germline V gene are SGHRS and YFSETQ. CDR3 sequence (DNA): TGCGCCAGCAGGGACTTACTCTCTCGCTGGGAGCTGTTTTTT. Protein product: CASRDLLSRWELFF.

The chain has TRBV23-1 and TRBJ2-3, with TRBD2 matching over 10 bases. TRBV23-1 belongs to the ORF category, with a function that is uncertain. The CDR3 has 16 amino acids. With 3 bases clipped from V and 2 bases from J, the junction kept 5 bases outside the gene matches. This CDR3 reads CASSHWTSGYTDTQYF. The CDR3 DNA reads as TGCGCCAGCAGTCATTGGACTAGCGGTTACACAGATACGCAGTATTTT.

The genes are TRBV11-2 and TRBJ2-7; weak D call: TRBD2 (5 bases). Trimming shortened V by 4 bases and J by 7 bases, and 17 bases separated the two germline ends. Germline lookup yields CDR1 SGHAT and CDR2 FQNNGV. The CDR3 loop spans 14 amino acids. In nucleotides, the CDR3 is TGTGCCAGCAGCTCCATGTCGGGGATCCAAGAGCAGTACTTC. It encodes CASSSMSGIQEQYF.

The V call is TRBV6-5, the J call TRBJ1-5; D gene ambiguous. Germline lookup yields CDR1 MNHEY and CDR2 SVGAGI. V lost 6 bases, J lost 0 bases, and 12 bases lay in between. The CDR3 sequence is 15 residues long. This CDR3 is CASSPFSVSNQPQHF. The CDR3 DNA follows: TGTGCCAGCAGCCCCTTTTCCGTTAGCAATCAGCCCCAGCATTTT.

The gene calls are TRBV30 and TRBJ1-3; D unresolved. V was clipped by 0 bases and J by 0 bases, with 9 bases between them. CDR3 length: 15 amino acids. Germline CDR1 and CDR2: GTSNPN and SVGIG (reference sequence). CDR3 sequence: CAWSVEGHSGNTIYF. The CDR3 DNA follows: TGTGCCTGGAGTGTGGAGGGCCACTCTGGAAACACCATATATTTT.

In this sample, this clone turned up a few times. This chain links TRBV7-9 with TRBJ2-5; no reliable D call. The V end was cut by 3 bases, the J end by 5 bases, with 10 bases between. CDR3 length: 13 amino acids. Germline values: CDR1 SEHNR, CDR2 FQNEAQ (reference sequence). The CDR3, as DNA: TGTGCCAGCAGCTTTTGGCACGGGGAGACCCAGTACTTC. This translates into CASSFWHGETQYF.

V is TRBV30 and J is TRBJ2-7; possibly TRBD1 or TRBD2 for D (5 bases each). Deletions cut 3 bases from V and 0 bases from J, with 9 bases between. This CDR3 spans 13 amino acids. The germline gives CDR1 GTSNPN, CDR2 SVGIG (reference sequence). The CDR3 region has the DNA TGTGCCTGGAGCCGGGACCCCTCCTACGAGCAGTACTTC. Amino acid sequence: CAWSRDPSYEQYF.

The chain employs TRBV7-7 and TRBJ2-1, with a tentative D call TRBD2 (5 bases). CDR1 and CDR2 from the germline V gene are SSHAT and FNYEAQ (reference sequence). The CDR3 spans 17 residues. The V end was cut by 5 bases, the J end by 5 bases, with 22 bases between. CDR3 region: CASSPKPGLHLNNEQFF. CDR3 DNA: TGTGCCAGCAGCCCTAAGCCGGGGTTACACCTCAACAATGAGCAGTTCTTC. The variable domain in full, completed from reference TRBV7-7 and TRBJ2-1, reads GAGVSQSPRYKVTKRGQDVTLRCDPISSHATLYWYQQALGQGPEFLTYFNYEAQPDKSGLPSDRFSAERPEGSISTLTIQRTEQRDSAMYRCASSPKPGLHLNNEQFFGPGTRLTVL.

The chain carries TRBV7-2 and TRBJ2-7, with 7 bases fitting TRBD1. From germline, CDR1 is SGHTA and CDR2 FQGNSA. V dropped 8 bases and J dropped 1; count of bases not matched to a gene: 8. The CDR3 extends over 14 amino acids. The CDR3 sequence: CASWRQGESYEQYF. DNA for the CDR3: TGTGCCAGCTGGCGACAGGGTGAATCCTACGAGCAGTACTTC.

The table lists this clone with a count of one. The V call is TRBV18, the J call TRBJ1-2; possibly TRBD1 for D (5 bases). Trimming stripped 2 bases from V and 3 bases from J, with 13 bases between. Germline CDR1 is KGHSH and CDR2 is LQKENI. The CDR3 sequence is 15 residues long. This CDR3 reads CASSPVSGVHYGYTF. CDR3 nucleotide sequence: TGTGCCAGCTCACCAGTTTCGGGGGTGCACTATGGCTACACCTTC.

This rearrangement joins TRBV7-6 to TRBJ1-1; D remains ambiguous. CDR3 length equals 12 residues. CDR1 is SGHVS and CDR2 is FNYEAQ in the germline V gene. V gave up 1 base and J gave up 8 bases, with 8 bases separating them. This chain's CDR3 is CASSLDSAEAFF. The DNA of the CDR3 is TGTGCCAGCAGCTTAGACTCAGCCGAAGCTTTCTTT.

The V and J genes are TRBV18 and TRBJ2-5; 7 bases line up with TRBD1. The CDR3 has 14 residues. The V gene's germline CDR1 is KGHSH and CDR2 LQKENI. The junction had 10 bases not matched to a gene; V was cut back by 5 bases and J by 7 bases. The CDR3 loop reads CASSSTDRAPTQYF. The CDR3 DNA reads as TGTGCCAGCTCATCGACAGACAGGGCTCCGACCCAGTACTTC.

This clone was seen a handful of times. V is TRBV5-6 and J is TRBJ2-6; 8 nucleotides agree with TRBD1. Germline CDR1 SGHDT, CDR2 YYEEEE. This CDR3 region has 17 residues. J lost 3 bases, V lost 4 bases, and 9 bases had no gene match. CDR3 in amino acids: CASSRRDRLVGANVLTF. In nucleotides, the CDR3 is TGTGCCAGCAGCCGCCGGGACAGGCTTGTTGGGGCCAACGTCCTGACTTTC.

The chain carries TRBV30 and TRBJ1-4, with D maybe TRBD1 (5 bases). Germline values: CDR1 GTSNPN, CDR2 SVGIG (reference sequence). The CDR3 is made up of 15 amino acids. Trimming shortened V by 1 base and J by 4 bases, and 13 bases separated the two germline ends. CDR3 amino acids: CAWSEAAGINEKLFF. CDR3 nucleotides: TGTGCCTGGAGTGAGGCTGCAGGGATTAATGAAAAACTGTTTTTT.

This chain uses TRBV29-1 with TRBJ2-7; 8 nucleotides align to TRBD1. V shed 1 base, J shed 2 bases, and the junction held 1 base outside the gene matches. From germline, CDR1 is SQVTM and CDR2 ANQGSEA. The CDR3 covers 13 residues. CDR3: CSVEVQGAYEQYF. The CDR3 coding sequence is TGCAGCGTTGAAGTACAGGGGGCCTACGAGCAGTACTTC.

The chain uses TRBV2 and TRBJ2-3; TRBD2 is a possible D gene (6 bases). The germline V gene has CDR1 SNHLY and CDR2 FYNNEI. CDR3 length equals 15 residues. The ends were cut back, 6 bases at V and 0 bases at J, with 13 bases in the middle. CDR3 nucleotide sequence: TGTGCCAGCAGGAAGAGGGACTCTAGCACAGATACGCAGTATTTT. Its translation: CASRKRDSSTDTQYF.

The chain combines TRBV9 with TRBJ2-6, with D possibly matching TRBD2 (6 bases). Germline-derived CDR1 and CDR2 are SGDLS and YYNGEE. The CDR3 contains 16 residues. Trimming removed 0 bases at V and 4 bases at J, with 11 bases between. The CDR3 DNA reads as TGTGCCAGCAGCGTAGATCGGGGGTCCGGGGCCAACGTCCTGACTTTC. Amino acids: CASSVDRGSGANVLTF.

This clone is medium-sized within its sample. The rearrangement links TRBV19 to TRBJ2-3, with 7 bases matching TRBD2. The CDR3 runs to 16 residues. With V trimmed by 7 bases and J by 0 bases, 10 bases remained unmatched. The germline gives CDR1 LNHDA, CDR2 SQIVND (reference sequence). The CDR3 DNA is TGTGCCAGTAACCTGATTGCGGGGGTTAGCACAGATACGCAGTATTTT. Translated, it gives CASNLIAGVSTDTQYF. Supplemented by reference TRBV19 and TRBJ2-3, the full variable domain reads DGGITQSPKYLFRKEGQNVTLSCEQNLNHDAMYWYRQDPGQGLRLIYYSQIVNDFQKGDIAEGYSVSREKKESFPLTVTSAQKNPTAFYLCASNLIAGVSTDTQYFGPGTRLTVL.

V and J are TRBV6-5 and TRBJ2-1; 9 bases line up with TRBD2. Germline V gene data show CDR1 as MNHEY and CDR2 as SVGAGI. V dropped 4 bases and J dropped 9; count of bases not matched to a gene: 10. This CDR3 contains 15 residues. The CDR3 reads CASSSGTSLSIEQFF. Here the CDR3 DNA reads TGTGCCAGCAGTTCCGGGACTAGCCTCTCTATTGAGCAGTTCTTC.

This chain connects TRBV9 to TRBJ1-1; TRBD1 is a possible D gene (5 bases). Trimming shortened V by 3 bases and J by 2 bases, and 14 bases separated the two germline ends. Germline V gene lookup returns CDR1 SGDLS and CDR2 YYNGEE. CDR3 length: 15 residues. The CDR3 is CASSDPGRLNTEAFF. The CDR3 DNA reads as TGTGCCAGCAGCGACCCGGGACGGCTCAACACTGAAGCTTTCTTT.

The J gene is TRBJ2-1, the V gene TRBV5-1; D remains ambiguous. CDR1 SGHRS and CDR2 YFSETQ come from the germline V gene. Deletions cut 0 bases from V and 3 bases from J, with 7 bases between. The CDR3 length is 14 residues. The CDR3, as DNA: TGCGCCAGCAGCTTGGAAGGCCACTACAATGAGCAGTTCTTC. It yields the protein CASSLEGHYNEQFF.

The chain recombines TRBV6-1 with TRBJ2-1, with D hard to call. There are 16 residues in the CDR3. The germline gives CDR1 MNHNS, CDR2 SASEGT. V was pared by 3 bases and J by 8 bases, with 20 bases between. The DNA for the CDR3 is TGTGCCAGCAGTGATTTAGTATCTCGAGGAGTGCATGAGCAGTTCTTC. Its translation: CASSDLVSRGVHEQFF.

This clone was seen only once. The J gene is TRBJ2-7, the V gene TRBV6-5, with 10 bases lining up with TRBD1. Germline V lookup: CDR1 MNHEY, CDR2 SVGAGI. The trim removed 6 bases at V and 5 bases at J, leaving 4 bases unmatched. CDR3 length equals 13 residues. CDR3 DNA sequence: TGTGCCAGCAGACGGACAGGGGGACACGAGCAGTACTTC. Residues: CASRRTGGHEQYF.

The chain carries TRBV30 and TRBJ2-3; D is undetermined. V was clipped by 4 bases and J by 1 base, with 9 bases between them. The CDR3 loop spans 13 amino acids. Germline V gene data show CDR1 as GTSNPN and CDR2 as SVGIG (reference sequence). The CDR3 nucleotides are TGTGCCTGGACCTGGTTCGGCACAGATACGCAGTATTTT. Its translation: CAWTWFGTDTQYF.

The CDR3 DNA reads TGCGCCAGCAGCCAACCCCCTTTAGGGGCGGGAGTAAGAACAGATACGCAGTATTTT. It translates to CASSQPPLGAGVRTDTQYF. The chain carries TRBV4-1 and TRBJ2-3, with 7 bases fitting TRBD2. Germline CDR1 reads MGHRA; CDR2 reads YSYEKL. V was clipped by 2 bases and J by 3 bases; unmatched bases: 17. The CDR3 runs 19 residues.

CDR3 region: CASSQSTEAFF. The CDR3 DNA reads as TGTGCCAGCAGCCAAAGCACTGAAGCTTTCTTT. The chain couples TRBV6-6 to TRBJ1-1, with D uncertain. CDR3 length: 11 residues. Germline CDR1 MNHNY, CDR2 SVGAGI (reference sequence). Trimming removed 6 bases at V and 4 bases at J, with 6 bases between.